These 27 T cell receptor beta chains share one sample of origin, sequenced in a study of cytomegalovirus exposure and HLA in healthy donors. The PCR made use of 60 Vbeta and 13 Jbeta primers. TCRdb's copy holds only in-frame clones and misses some; the assay was immunoSEQ multiplex PCR. This sample's table has 150,000 to 200,000 clones. The specimen sequenced was PBMCs. Receptor source: a woman aged 18 to 35 in good health and CMV-seropositive.

The chain uses TRBV28 and TRBJ1-2; no clear D gene. CDR3 size: 14 residues. Trimming removed 8 bases from V and 4 bases from J, with 17 bases in between. Germline CDR1 is MDHEN and CDR2 is SYDVKM. The CDR3 region is CASGGVGPLYGYTF. In DNA form, the CDR3 reads TGTGCCAGCGGCGGGGTAGGACCTCTCTATGGCTACACCTTC.

V is TRBV4-1 and J is TRBJ1-4; perhaps TRBD1 as D (6 bases). The V gene lost 3 bases and the J gene lost 3 bases, with 14 bases spanning the gap. CDR3 length: 16 amino acids. CDR1 MGHRA and CDR2 YSYEKL come from the germline V gene. CDR3 region: CASSQAMDSANEKLFF. The CDR3 DNA reads TGCGCCAGCAGCCAGGCTATGGACAGTGCTAATGAAAAACTGTTTTTT.

The chain uses TRBV27 and TRBJ1-1, with a weak D call TRBD1 (6 bases). CDR3 size: 16 residues. Trimming stripped 0 bases from V and 0 bases from J, with 11 bases between. Per germline, CDR1 MNHEY and CDR2 SMNVEV (reference sequence). The CDR3 loop is CASSLSYGTLNTEAFF. Here the CDR3 DNA reads TGTGCCAGCAGTTTATCGTACGGGACACTGAACACTGAAGCTTTCTTT.

The chain couples TRBV4-1 to TRBJ2-7, with 9 bases identical to TRBD2. Germline lookup yields CDR1 MGHRA and CDR2 YSYEKL. With V trimmed by 3 bases and J by 2 bases, 8 bases remained unmatched. The CDR3 contains 16 residues. CDR3 DNA: TGCGCCAGCAGCCAGCAGGCTAGCGGGATAACCTACGAGCAGTACTTC. Its protein is CASSQQASGITYEQYF.

The V call is TRBV10-3, the J call TRBJ1-1; 9 bases match TRBD1. V dropped 4 bases and J dropped 1; count of bases not matched to a gene: 1. Looked up from germline, CDR1 is ENHRY and CDR2 is SYGVKD. This CDR3 spans 14 amino acids. CDR3 amino acids: CAISGDRANTEAFF. In nucleotides, the CDR3 is TGTGCCATCAGTGGGGACAGGGCGAACACTGAAGCTTTCTTT.

The gene calls are TRBV7-6 and TRBJ2-3, with D perhaps TRBD2 (5 bases). The V gene's germline CDR1 is SGHVS and CDR2 FNYEAQ. The CDR3 spans 15 residues. Trimming shortened V by 4 bases and J by 2 bases, and 13 bases separated the two germline ends. The CDR3, as DNA: TGTGCCAGCAGCTATGGAGTAGCGATCACAGATACGCAGTATTTT. This translates into CASSYGVAITDTQYF. The full variable domain, completed using reference TRBV7-6 and TRBJ2-3, is GAGVSQSPRYKVTKRGQDVALRCDPISGHVSLYWYRQALGQGPEFLTYFNYEAQQDKSGLPNDRFSAERPEGSISTLTIQRTEQRDSAMYRCASSYGVAITDTQYFGPGTRLTVL.

The rearrangement joins TRBV30 to TRBJ2-7, with 9 nucleotides matching TRBD2. The CDR3 has 14 amino acids. Trimming took 3 bases from V and 7 from J; bases not matched to a gene: 10. Germline loops: CDR1 GTSNPN, CDR2 SVGIG (reference sequence). This chain's CDR3 is CAWSSTSGWGEQYF. The CDR3 DNA follows: TGTGCCTGGAGCTCGACTAGCGGTTGGGGGGAGCAGTACTTC.

This chain joins TRBV5-4 and TRBJ1-1; D uncertain. The CDR3 spans 13 residues. Germline V gene lookup returns CDR1 SGHNT and CDR2 YYREEE (reference sequence). The germline V and J ends were trimmed by 0 bases and 0 bases, with 3 bases remaining between them. CDR3 loop: CASSLAVNTEAFF. The CDR3, as DNA: TGTGCCAGCAGCTTGGCCGTGAACACTGAAGCTTTCTTT.

The chain combines TRBV30 with TRBJ2-1; 13 nucleotides line up with TRBD2. CDR3 length: 15 residues. Germline V gene sequence: CDR1 GTSNPN, CDR2 SVGIG (reference sequence). The J segment lost 7 bases and the V segment lost 3 bases, leaving 6 bases of the junction unmatched. The CDR3 spells CAWSGTSGTLNEQFF. The CDR3 coding sequence is TGTGCCTGGAGCGGGACTAGCGGGACTTTGAATGAGCAGTTCTTC.

This chain links TRBV7-3 with TRBJ2-5; 12 bases align to TRBD2. Per germline, CDR1 SGHTA and CDR2 FQGTGA. The V gene end was trimmed by 5 bases and the J gene end by 4 bases; junction bases not matched to a gene: 8. This CDR3 spans 16 amino acids. Here the CDR3 DNA reads TGTGCCAGCAGCCTCCTAGCGGGGGGGAGGGGAGAGACCCAGTACTTC. This sequence encodes CASSLLAGGRGETQYF.

This sequence joins TRBV7-2 and TRBJ1-2, with 8 nucleotides matching TRBD1. Germline trimming cut 4 bases from V and 8 bases from J; bases unmatched to any gene: 15. CDR1 is SGHTA and CDR2 is FQGNSA in the germline V gene. The CDR3 sequence is 16 residues long. Here the CDR3 reads CASSSGQGSPVWGYTF. CDR3 nucleotides: TGTGCCAGCAGCTCCGGACAGGGATCCCCTGTCTGGGGCTACACCTTC.

The chain has TRBV4-3 and TRBJ1-4, with D perhaps TRBD1 (6 bases). Germline values: CDR1 LGHNA, CDR2 YSLEER. V lost 1 base to trimming and J lost 4 bases, with 10 bases between them. The CDR3 extends over 15 amino acids. The CDR3 nucleotides read TGCGCCAGCAGCCAAGTAAGCAGGGGTAATGAAAAACTGTTTTTT. This codes for CASSQVSRGNEKLFF.

V gene TRBV4-3 combines with J gene TRBJ2-5; 7 bases fit TRBD2. Trimming cost V 0 bases and J 1 base; bases outside gene matches: 11. The CDR3 loop spans 18 amino acids. Germline-derived CDR1 and CDR2 are LGHNA and YSLEER. The CDR3 is CASSQEWYRLAAQETQYF. The CDR3, as DNA: TGCGCCAGCAGCCAAGAGTGGTATCGGCTAGCGGCCCAAGAGACCCAGTACTTC.

The chain employs TRBV5-1 and TRBJ1-3; the match to TRBD1 covers 7 bases. The CDR3 loop spans 14 amino acids. The V and J ends lost 8 bases and 2 bases, in that order; junction bases with no gene match: 7. Germline-derived CDR1 and CDR2 are SGHRS and YFSETQ. This CDR3 is CASSTGSPGNTIYF. In DNA, the CDR3 is TGCGCCAGTTCGACAGGGAGCCCTGGAAACACCATATATTTT.

This chain joins TRBV12-1 and TRBJ2-1; the table's D call TRBD2 went unverified against the DNA. TRBV12-1 is a pseudogene segment. The CDR3 runs 13 residues. CDR3 nucleotides: TGTGCCAGCGGGGGGGCCTGGGACAATGAGCAGTTCTTC. This gives the protein CASGGAWDNEQFF.

The rearrangement links TRBV27 to TRBJ2-7, with 9 bases identical to TRBD1. The CDR3 is 15 amino acids. J lost 3 bases, V lost 7 bases, and 10 bases had no gene match. Per the germline V gene, CDR1 is MNHEY and CDR2 is SMNVEV (reference sequence). The chain's CDR3 is CASKPLGQGLYEQYF. In DNA, the CDR3 is TGTGCCAGCAAACCCTTGGGACAGGGACTCTACGAGCAGTACTTC.

The gene calls are TRBV5-1 and TRBJ2-3; the match to TRBD2 covers 9 bases. V shed 1 base and J 4 bases; nucleotides not matched to a gene: 4. CDR3 length: 15 amino acids. The germline V gene encodes CDR1 SGHRS and CDR2 YFSETQ. The CDR3 DNA is TGCGCCAGCAGCTTGCAAGCGGGAGGTTCAGATACGCAGTATTTT. Translated: CASSLQAGGSDTQYF.

The chain recombines TRBV5-4 with TRBJ1-1; 10 positions match TRBD1. The CDR3 consists of 14 residues. V gave up 4 bases and J gave up 4 bases; unmatched junction bases: 4. In germline, CDR1 is SGHNT, CDR2 YYREEE (reference sequence). Written as DNA, the CDR3 is TGTGCCAGCAGCCAGGGACAGGGGACCACTGAAGCTTTCTTT. Its translation: CASSQGQGTTEAFF. The full variable domain, in which reference TRBV5-4 and TRBJ1-1 provide the parts outside the CDR3, is ETGVTQSPTHLIKTRGQQVTLRCSSQSGHNTVSWYQQALGQGPQFIFQYYREEENGRGNFPPRFSGLQFPNYSSELNVNALELDDSALYLCASSQGQGTTEAFFGQGTRLTVV.

As DNA, the CDR3 is TGTGCCAGCAGTCGATCCGGGACAGAGAATGGCTACACCTTC. Encoded protein: CASSRSGTENGYTF. V usage is TRBV6-5 and J usage is TRBJ1-2; 7 bases fit TRBD1. The ends lost 5 bases at V and 6 bases at J; junction bases unmatched: 9. Germline V lookup: CDR1 MNHEY, CDR2 SVGAGI. This CDR3 has 14 residues.

In nucleotides, the CDR3 is TGTGCCAGCAGCGGGAGCGGTCTTACCGAAAAACTGTTTTTT. This sequence encodes CASSGSGLTEKLFF. This chain links TRBV7-9 with TRBJ1-4, with unresolved D. Trimming cost V 5 bases and J 8 bases, with 15 bases left between them. Per the germline V gene, CDR1 is SEHNR and CDR2 is FQNEAQ (reference sequence). CDR3 length: 14 amino acids.

The chain uses TRBV18 and TRBJ1-2; TRBD1 matches at 7 bases. The CDR3 sequence is 14 residues long. Germline loops: CDR1 KGHSH, CDR2 LQKENI. Trimming took 4 bases from V and 5 from J; bases not matched to a gene: 7. The CDR3 spells CASSQPLTGYGYTF. The CDR3 DNA follows: TGTGCCAGCTCACAACCGCTGACAGGGTATGGCTACACCTTC.

A remark on this clone: Mismatch with germline at one junction end may stem from a read error. The genes are TRBV6-5 and TRBJ2-2; 7 nucleotides agree with TRBD1. The CDR3 is made up of 14 amino acids. Per germline, CDR1 MNHEY and CDR2 SVGAGI. The CDR3 bases are TGTGCCAGCTCACAGGGGATGAACACCGCGGAGCTGTTTTTT. It codes for CASSQGMNTAELFF.

This chain joins TRBV19 and TRBJ1-1, with a tentative D call TRBD1 (6 bases). This CDR3 is built from 13 residues. Germline loops: CDR1 LNHDA, CDR2 SQIVND (reference sequence). With 11 bases removed from V and 4 bases from J, the gap between germline ends came to 17 bases. Written as DNA, the CDR3 is TGTGCCTTATCGGACAGAAAAGGCACTGAAGCTTTCTTT. Its translation is CALSDRKGTEAFF.

V gene TRBV7-9 combines with J gene TRBJ2-5; 11 bases line up with TRBD2. The length of the CDR3 is 16 residues. Trimming at V came to 3 bases and at J to 0 bases, leaving 3 bases not matched to a gene. The V gene's germline CDR1 is SEHNR and CDR2 FQNEAQ (reference sequence). The CDR3 coding sequence is TGTGCCAGCAGCTTGGGACTAGCGGAGAACCAAGAGACCCAGTACTTC. Translation gives CASSLGLAENQETQYF.

V usage is TRBV19 and J usage is TRBJ2-1; the match to TRBD1 covers 10 bases. Germline V gene lookup returns CDR1 LNHDA and CDR2 SQIVND (reference sequence). The V and J ends lost 6 bases and 6 bases, in that order; junction bases with no gene match: 11. There are 16 residues in the CDR3. CDR3 loop: CASSTYHRTGGNEQFF. The CDR3 nucleotides are TGTGCCAGTAGCACCTACCACCGGACAGGGGGCAATGAGCAGTTCTTC.

The chain has TRBV20-1 and TRBJ2-3; D not certain. This CDR3 has 11 residues. The V end was cut by 6 bases, the J end by 2 bases, with 6 bases between. Germline-derived CDR1 and CDR2 are DFQATT and SNEGSKA (reference sequence). The CDR3 bases are TGCAGTGCCGGGTTCACAGATACGCAGTATTTT. Its translation is CSAGFTDTQYF.

The chain has TRBV7-3 and TRBJ1-4; D remains unclear. Germline CDR1 SGHTA, CDR2 FQGTGA. The CDR3 is 14 amino acids. The V and J ends lost 5 bases and 4 bases respectively, with 11 bases between them. CDR3 DNA sequence: TGTGCCAGCAGCCGGGTCCAGCTTAATGAAAAACTGTTTTTT. Residues: CASSRVQLNEKLFF.